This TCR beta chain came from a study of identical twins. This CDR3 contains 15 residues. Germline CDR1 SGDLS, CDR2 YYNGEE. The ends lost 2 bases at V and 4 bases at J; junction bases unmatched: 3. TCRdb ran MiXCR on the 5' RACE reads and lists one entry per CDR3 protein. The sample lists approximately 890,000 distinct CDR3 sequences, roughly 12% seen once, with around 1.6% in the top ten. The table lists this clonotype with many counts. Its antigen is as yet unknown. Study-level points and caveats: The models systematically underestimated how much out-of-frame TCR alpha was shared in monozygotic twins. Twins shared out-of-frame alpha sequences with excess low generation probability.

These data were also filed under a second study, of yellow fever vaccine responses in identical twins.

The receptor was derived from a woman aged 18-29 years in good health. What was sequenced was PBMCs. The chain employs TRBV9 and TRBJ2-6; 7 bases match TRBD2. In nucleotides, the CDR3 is TGTGCCAGCAGCGTGTGGGACTACGGGGCCAACGTCCTGACTTTC. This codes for CASSVWDYGANVLTF.